Sequencing of this TCR beta chain was carried out in a study of cytomegalovirus exposure and HLA in healthy donors. Notes on the study in general: The later analysis indicated that the majority of CMV-associated TCR beta chains appeared HLA-restricted. Reportedly, TCR beta sequences accurately predicted HLA-A and HLA-B alleles in most subjects. The study carried out a later analysis of TCR beta sequences. It associated 15,000 to 20,000 of them with specific HLA alleles at a false discovery rate of 0.05.

It was healthy bone marrow donors who served as donors. A word on this clone: Its antigen remains unknown.

The PCR used 60 Vbeta and 13 Jbeta primers. Profiling relied on immunoSEQ multiplex PCR, and the TCRdb table lists in-frame clones only, not all of them. The repertoire holds about 140,000 clones, with about 80% as singletons. There are 15 residues in the CDR3. V lost 3 bases and J lost 5; bases outside the gene matches: 8. Germline lookup yields CDR1 MNHNS and CDR2 SASEGT. The chain combines TRBV6-1 with TRBJ1-1; 8 bases are shared with TRBD1. This TCR derives from a man younger than 45 in good health and CMV-seronegative. What was sequenced was PBMCs. This chain's CDR3 is CASSDNTGGRTEAFF. The DNA for the CDR3 is TGTGCCAGCAGTGATAATACAGGGGGGAGGACTGAAGCTTTCTTT.